The present TCR beta chain was sequenced within a study of T-cell memory formation after mild COVID-19. The study's findings and limits: Pre-infection memory held some responding clones, suggesting pre-existing cross-reactive T cells responded.

On this clonotype itself: The antigen is not known.

This CDR3 is 19 amino acids long. Germline V gene sequence: CDR1 SQVTM, CDR2 ANQGSEA. V lost 3 bases, J lost 9 bases, and 17 bases stayed unmatched. TCRdb re-derived calls from the 5' RACE reads in MiXCR, one entry per CDR3 protein. Counted here are 150,000 to 200,000 distinct CDR3 sequences, around 15% occurring once; the ten biggest clones make up 12% to 15%. The gene calls are TRBV29-1 and TRBJ2-1, with TRBD2 matching 16 bases. The sequenced material came from PBMCs or a T cell subset sorted from them (not recorded which). The receptor was isolated from an adult woman who had mild COVID-19 (a few samples of this study predate the infection). Cell type and time point are not known. The CDR3 protein is CSVESTGTSGRAPVSEQFF. The CDR3 coding sequence is TGCAGCGTTGAGTCTACCGGGACTAGCGGGAGGGCCCCAGTTAGTGAGCAGTTCTTC.